This record concerns one TCR beta chain sequence. This record comes from a study of early T cells in non-severe SARS-CoV-2 infection. The library protocol tagged individual cDNA molecules with unique molecular identifiers. TCRdb reprocessed the 5' RACE reads with MiXCR, giving one entry per CDR3 protein. The repertoire holds fewer than 75,000 distinct CDR3 sequences, with around 20% as singletons. CDR3 length: 13 residues. Germline V gene data show CDR1 as SNHLY and CDR2 as FYNNEI. Trimming removed 1 base from V and 2 bases from J, with 5 bases in between. This chain links TRBV2 with TRBJ2-5, with D uncertain. The clonotype comes from an adult who was a healthcare worker with PCR-confirmed SARS-CoV-2 infection or an uninfected control (not recorded which). This specimen was whole blood, taken at baseline. The CDR3 DNA reads as TGTGCCAGCAGTGAAGAAGCACAAGAGACCCAGTACTTC. Translation gives CASSEEAQETQYF.